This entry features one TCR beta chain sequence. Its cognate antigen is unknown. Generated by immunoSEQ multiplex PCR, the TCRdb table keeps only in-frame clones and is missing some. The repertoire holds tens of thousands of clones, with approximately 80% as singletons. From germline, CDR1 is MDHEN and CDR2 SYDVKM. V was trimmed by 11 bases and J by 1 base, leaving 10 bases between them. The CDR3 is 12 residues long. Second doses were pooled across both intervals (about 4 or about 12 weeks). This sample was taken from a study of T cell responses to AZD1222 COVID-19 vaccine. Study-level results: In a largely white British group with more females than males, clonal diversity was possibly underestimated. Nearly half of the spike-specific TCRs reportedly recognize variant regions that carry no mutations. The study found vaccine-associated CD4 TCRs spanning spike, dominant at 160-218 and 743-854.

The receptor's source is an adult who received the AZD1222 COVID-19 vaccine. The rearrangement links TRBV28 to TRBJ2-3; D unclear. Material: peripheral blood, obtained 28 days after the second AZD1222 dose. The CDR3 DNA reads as TGTGCCCTAAGAGAAGGCACAGATACGCAGTATTTT. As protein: CALREGTDTQYF.